This T cell receptor beta chain stems from a study of neoadjuvant nivolumab and ipilimumab in lung cancer. Repertoires were generated with immunoSEQ multiplex PCR, while TCRdb's copy carries only in-frame clones and drops some. Of 30,000 or so clones in the sample, 75% to 95% were seen once. Germline V gene data show CDR1 as SGHDN and CDR2 as FVKESK. V lost 5 bases and J 4 bases, leaving 14 bases between the germline ends. CDR3 length: 14 residues. Sample: peripheral blood, taken after neoadjuvant nivolumab, alone or with ipilimumab, at or shortly before surgery. The chain combines TRBV14 with TRBJ1-2; D uncertain. This TCR was recovered from an adult with non-small cell lung cancer. CDR3 nucleotide sequence: TGTGCCAGCAGCTTACCGGGAAGCCCCTATGGCTACACCTTC. Protein product: CASSLPGSPYGYTF.